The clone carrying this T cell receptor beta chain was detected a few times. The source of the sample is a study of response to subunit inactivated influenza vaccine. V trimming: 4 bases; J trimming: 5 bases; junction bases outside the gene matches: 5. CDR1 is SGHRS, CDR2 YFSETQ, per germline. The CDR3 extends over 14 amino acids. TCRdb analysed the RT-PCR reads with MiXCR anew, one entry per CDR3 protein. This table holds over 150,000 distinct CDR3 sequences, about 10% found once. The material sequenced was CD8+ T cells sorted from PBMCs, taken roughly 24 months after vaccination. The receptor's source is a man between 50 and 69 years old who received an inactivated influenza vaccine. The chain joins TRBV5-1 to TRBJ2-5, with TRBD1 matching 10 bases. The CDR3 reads CASSTWTGGETQYF. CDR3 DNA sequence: TGCGCCAGCAGCACCTGGACAGGGGGGGAGACCCAGTACTTC.